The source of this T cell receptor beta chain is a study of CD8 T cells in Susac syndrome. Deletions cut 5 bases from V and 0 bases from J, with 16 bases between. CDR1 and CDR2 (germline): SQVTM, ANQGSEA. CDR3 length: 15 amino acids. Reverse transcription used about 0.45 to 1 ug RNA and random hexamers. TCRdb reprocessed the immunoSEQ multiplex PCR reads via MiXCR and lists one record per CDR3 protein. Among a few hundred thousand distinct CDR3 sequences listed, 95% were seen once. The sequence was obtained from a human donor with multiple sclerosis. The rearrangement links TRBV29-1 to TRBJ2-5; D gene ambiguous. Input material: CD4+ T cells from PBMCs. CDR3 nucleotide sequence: TGCAGCGTTACCGGTCAACGTTGGCACCAAGAGACCCAGTACTTC. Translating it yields CSVTGQRWHQETQYF. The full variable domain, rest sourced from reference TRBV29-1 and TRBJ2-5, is SAVISQKPSRDICQRGTSLTIQCQVDSQVTMMFWYRQQPGQSLTLIATANQGSEATYESGFVIDKFPISRPNLTFSTLTVSNMSPEDSSIYLCSVTGQRWHQETQYFGPGTRLLVL.